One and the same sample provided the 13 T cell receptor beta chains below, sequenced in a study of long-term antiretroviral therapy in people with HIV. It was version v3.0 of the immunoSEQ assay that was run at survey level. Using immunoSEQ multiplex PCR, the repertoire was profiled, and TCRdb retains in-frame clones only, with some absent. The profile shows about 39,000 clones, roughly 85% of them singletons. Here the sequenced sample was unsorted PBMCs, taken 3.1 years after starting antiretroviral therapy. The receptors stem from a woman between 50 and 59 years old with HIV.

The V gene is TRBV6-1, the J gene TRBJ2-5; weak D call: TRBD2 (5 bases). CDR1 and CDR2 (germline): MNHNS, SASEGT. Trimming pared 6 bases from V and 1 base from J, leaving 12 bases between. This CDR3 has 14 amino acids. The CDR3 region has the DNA TGTGCCAGCAGCACGGACTGGGGCCAAGAGACCCAGTACTTC. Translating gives CASSTDWGQETQYF.

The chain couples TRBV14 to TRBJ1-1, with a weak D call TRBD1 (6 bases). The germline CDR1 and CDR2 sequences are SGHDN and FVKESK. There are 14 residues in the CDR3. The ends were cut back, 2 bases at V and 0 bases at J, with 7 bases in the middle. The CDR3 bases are TGTGCCAGCAGCCAACAGGGGTTGAACACTGAAGCTTTCTTT. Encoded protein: CASSQQGLNTEAFF.

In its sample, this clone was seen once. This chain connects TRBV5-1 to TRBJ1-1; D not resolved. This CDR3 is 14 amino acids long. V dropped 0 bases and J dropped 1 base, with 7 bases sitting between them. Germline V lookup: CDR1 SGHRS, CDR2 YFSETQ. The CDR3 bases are TGCGCCAGCAGCTTGGAGGTGGGGAACACTGAAGCTTTCTTT. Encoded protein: CASSLEVGNTEAFF.

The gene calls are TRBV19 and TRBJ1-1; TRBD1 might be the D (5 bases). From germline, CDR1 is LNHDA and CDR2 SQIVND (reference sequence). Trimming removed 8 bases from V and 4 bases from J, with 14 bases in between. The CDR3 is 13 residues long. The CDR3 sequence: CASEGTLVTEAFF. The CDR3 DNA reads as TGTGCCAGTGAGGGGACCCTCGTCACTGAAGCTTTCTTT. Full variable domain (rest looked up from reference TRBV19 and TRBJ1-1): DGGITQSPKYLFRKEGQNVTLSCEQNLNHDAMYWYRQDPGQGLRLIYYSQIVNDFQKGDIAEGYSVSREKKESFPLTVTSAQKNPTAFYLCASEGTLVTEAFFGQGTRLTVV.

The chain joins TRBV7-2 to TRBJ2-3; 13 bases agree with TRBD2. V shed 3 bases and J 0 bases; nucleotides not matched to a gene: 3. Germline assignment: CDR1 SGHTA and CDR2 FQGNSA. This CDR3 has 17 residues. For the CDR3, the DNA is TGTGCCAGCAGCTTGGGACTAGCGGGGCCTAGCACAGATACGCAGTATTTT. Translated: CASSLGLAGPSTDTQYF.

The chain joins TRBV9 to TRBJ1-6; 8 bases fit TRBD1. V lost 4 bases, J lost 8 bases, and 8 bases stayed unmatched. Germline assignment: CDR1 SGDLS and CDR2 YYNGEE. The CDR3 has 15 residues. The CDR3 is CASSLQGADYSPLHF. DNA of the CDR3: TGTGCCAGCAGCCTTCAGGGGGCAGACTATTCACCCCTCCACTTT.

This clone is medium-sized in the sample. CDR3 in amino acids: CASSRGFRLPYTEAFF. CDR3 coding DNA: TGTGCCAGTAGTCGTGGTTTTCGGCTTCCTTACACTGAAGCTTTCTTT. The genes are TRBV19 and TRBJ1-1; D uncertain. CDR1 is LNHDA and CDR2 is SQIVND in the germline V gene (reference sequence). This CDR3 contains 16 residues. Between the trimmed V and J ends, which lost 5 bases and 3 bases, there was a span of 19 bases.

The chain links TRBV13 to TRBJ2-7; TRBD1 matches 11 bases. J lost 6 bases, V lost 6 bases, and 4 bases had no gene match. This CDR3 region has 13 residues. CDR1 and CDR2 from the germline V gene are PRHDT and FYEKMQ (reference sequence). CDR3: CASSYGQGAEQYF. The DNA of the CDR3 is TGTGCCAGCAGTTATGGACAGGGGGCCGAGCAGTACTTC.

As DNA, the CDR3 is TGTGCCTGGATGAGGACTAGCGGGGGGGCATACGAGCAGTACTTC. Translating it yields CAWMRTSGGAYEQYF. The chain has TRBV30 and TRBJ2-7; TRBD2 matches 15 bases. The CDR3 totals 15 residues. Germline-derived CDR1 and CDR2 are GTSNPN and SVGIG (reference sequence). J lost 4 bases, V lost 4 bases, and 5 bases had no gene match.

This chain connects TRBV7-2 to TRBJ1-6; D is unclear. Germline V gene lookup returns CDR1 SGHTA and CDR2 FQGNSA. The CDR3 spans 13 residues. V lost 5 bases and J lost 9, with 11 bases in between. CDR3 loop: CASSGGRGSPLHF. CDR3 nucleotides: TGTGCCAGCAGCGGAGGCAGAGGTTCACCCCTCCACTTT.

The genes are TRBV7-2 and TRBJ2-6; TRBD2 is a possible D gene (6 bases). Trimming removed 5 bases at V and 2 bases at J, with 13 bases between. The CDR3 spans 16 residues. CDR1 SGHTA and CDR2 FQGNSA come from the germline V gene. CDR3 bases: TGTGCCAGCAGCCCTAGGCCGGGGGCTGGGGCCAACGTCCTGACTTTC. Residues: CASSPRPGAGANVLTF.

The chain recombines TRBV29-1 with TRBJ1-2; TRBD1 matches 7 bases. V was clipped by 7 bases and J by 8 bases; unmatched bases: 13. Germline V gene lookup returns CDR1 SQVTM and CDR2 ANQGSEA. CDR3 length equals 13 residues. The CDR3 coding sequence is TGCAGCGCAAGCTTACAGGGGACTATGGGCTACACCTTC. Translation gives CSASLQGTMGYTF.

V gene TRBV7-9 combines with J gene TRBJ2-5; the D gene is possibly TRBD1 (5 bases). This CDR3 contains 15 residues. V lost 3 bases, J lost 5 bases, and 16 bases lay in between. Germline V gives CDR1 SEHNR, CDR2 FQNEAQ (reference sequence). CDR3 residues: CASSFGAGSGETQYF. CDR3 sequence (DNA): TGTGCCAGCAGCTTTGGGGCTGGTTCAGGGGAGACCCAGTACTTC.